This is a list of T cell receptor beta chains from one sample in a study of cytomegalovirus exposure and HLA in healthy donors. Clones were read by immunoSEQ multiplex PCR, and TCRdb kept only the in-frame ones, dropping some. Of roughly 120,000 clones in the sample, around 75% are singletons; the top ten hold over 1.5%. The sequencing input was PBMCs. These receptors all come from a woman between 18 and 30 years old in good health and CMV-seronegative. Both conserved end residues are part of each CDR3. Fields, in order: CDR3 DNA, CDR3 protein, V gene, clone size, J gene, D gene. A D gene is named only where the DNA matches it firmly. Clone size is not always given. Where it is, it says once, few, many or a class for expanded clones.

CDR3 DNA: TGTGCCAGCAGTTCTCGCTGGGTGGAGAGCTCTGGAAACACCATATATTTT; CDR3 protein: CASSSRWVESSGNTIYF; V gene: TRBV28; clone size: -; J gene: TRBJ1-3; D gene: -
CDR3 DNA: TGTGCCAGCAGGGCCGGGACAGGGGGAACTGGAAACACCATATATTTT; CDR3 protein: CASRAGTGGTGNTIYF; V gene: TRBV28; clone size: -; J gene: TRBJ1-3; D gene: TRBD1
CDR3 DNA: TGTGCCAGCAGTCCTCCAATCAGAAGTACAACCCAGTACTTC; CDR3 protein: CASSPPIRSTTQYF; V gene: TRBV2; clone size: -; J gene: TRBJ2-5; D gene: -
CDR3 DNA: TGTGCCAGCAGCCCGTCCCAGGCGGAAAAACTGTTTTTT; CDR3 protein: CASSPSQAEKLFF; V gene: TRBV6-1; clone size: -; J gene: TRBJ1-4; D gene: -
CDR3 DNA: TGTGCCAGCAGCCAAAGGGGGGAAGCTTTCTTT; CDR3 protein: CASSQRGEAFF; V gene: TRBV14; clone size: -; J gene: TRBJ1-1; D gene: -
CDR3 DNA: TGCGCCAGCAGCCAAGGTCATAACTATGGCTACACCTTC; CDR3 protein: CASSQGHNYGYTF; V gene: TRBV4-1; clone size: -; J gene: TRBJ1-2; D gene: -
CDR3 DNA: TGTGCCAGCAGTTTGGACAGGGTCACAGATACGCAGTATTTT; CDR3 protein: CASSLDRVTDTQYF; V gene: TRBV27; clone size: -; J gene: TRBJ2-3; D gene: TRBD1
CDR3 DNA: TGTGCCAGCAGTTTAAGCGACAGGGTTAATTCACCCCTCCACTTT; CDR3 protein: CASSLSDRVNSPLHF; V gene: TRBV28; clone size: -; J gene: TRBJ1-6; D gene: TRBD1
CDR3 DNA: TGTGCCACCTCCCCAGGGAACACTGAAGCTTTCTTT; CDR3 protein: CATSPGNTEAFF; V gene: TRBV6-6; clone size: -; J gene: TRBJ1-1; D gene: -
CDR3 DNA: TGTGCCAGCAGCTTAGATCAGGGTTATAATTCACCCCTCCACTTT; CDR3 protein: CASSLDQGYNSPLHF; V gene: TRBV7-6; clone size: -; J gene: TRBJ1-6; D gene: -
CDR3 DNA: TGTGCCAGCAGCTCCCAAGGGAGCTACAATGAGCAGTTCTTC; CDR3 protein: CASSSQGSYNEQFF; V gene: TRBV7-2; clone size: -; J gene: TRBJ2-1; D gene: -
CDR3 DNA: TGTGCCAGCTCACCACCGGGGGTGGCAGGGGGCGTGAGCTCCTATAATTCACCCCTCCACTTT; CDR3 protein: CASSPPGVAGGVSSYNSPLHF; V gene: TRBV18; clone size: -; J gene: TRBJ1-6; D gene: TRBD1
CDR3 DNA: TGCAGCGTTATGACAGGGTGGAATCAGCCCCAGCATTTT; CDR3 protein: CSVMTGWNQPQHF; V gene: TRBV29-1; clone size: -; J gene: TRBJ1-5; D gene: TRBD1
CDR3 DNA: TGCGCCAGCAGCCCTTCCGGGGGGGCCTACGGCTACACCTTC; CDR3 protein: CASSPSGGAYGYTF; V gene: TRBV5-1; clone size: -; J gene: TRBJ1-2; D gene: -
CDR3 DNA: TGTGCCAGCAGTTACGAGGGACAGAGCAATCAGCCCCAGCATTTT; CDR3 protein: CASSYEGQSNQPQHF; V gene: TRBV6-6; clone size: -; J gene: TRBJ1-5; D gene: TRBD1
CDR3 DNA: TGTGCCAGCAGTTTATCACCTTCGAGGGAAGTTCAGCCCCAGCATTTT; CDR3 protein: CASSLSPSREVQPQHF; V gene: TRBV27; clone size: -; J gene: TRBJ1-5; D gene: -
CDR3 DNA: TGTGCCAGCAGCCTCTTGGGGCTGGACTATGGCTACACCTTC; CDR3 protein: CASSLLGLDYGYTF; V gene: TRBV5-6; clone size: -; J gene: TRBJ1-2; D gene: -
CDR3 DNA: TGTGCCAGCAGTGAAGTAGCAACCGATCAGCCCCAGCATTTT; CDR3 protein: CASSEVATDQPQHF; V gene: TRBV6-1; clone size: -; J gene: TRBJ1-5; D gene: -
CDR3 DNA: TGTGCCAGCTCAACCGACAGGCCTACTGAAGCTTTCTTT; CDR3 protein: CASSTDRPTEAFF; V gene: TRBV18; clone size: -; J gene: TRBJ1-1; D gene: -
CDR3 DNA: TGTGCCAGCAGTCCCGGACAGAACTATGGCTACACCTTC; CDR3 protein: CASSPGQNYGYTF; V gene: TRBV27; clone size: few; J gene: TRBJ1-2; D gene: -
CDR3 DNA: TGCGCCAGCAGCTGGGCAGACAGGAACCCCTACAAGTTGAACACCGGGGAGCTGTTTTTT; CDR3 protein: CASSWADRNPYKLNTGELFF; V gene: TRBV5-1; clone size: -; J gene: TRBJ2-2; D gene: -
CDR3 DNA: TGTGCCAGCAGTCTACGGACAGGGATCTATGGCTACACCTTC; CDR3 protein: CASSLRTGIYGYTF; V gene: TRBV28; clone size: -; J gene: TRBJ1-2; D gene: TRBD1
CDR3 DNA: TGTGCCAGCAACCTCCGGGACAGGGTTCATTCACCCCTCCACTTT; CDR3 protein: CASNLRDRVHSPLHF; V gene: TRBV6-1; clone size: -; J gene: TRBJ1-6; D gene: TRBD1
CDR3 DNA: TGTGCCAGCAGTTCCCCCCAGGCAGGGTCGACTGAAGCTTTCTTT; CDR3 protein: CASSSPQAGSTEAFF; V gene: TRBV28; clone size: -; J gene: TRBJ1-1; D gene: -
CDR3 DNA: TGTGCCAGCAGCCCAGTGAAAGGACAGGGGGGCGAGCAGTACTTC; CDR3 protein: CASSPVKGQGGEQYF; V gene: TRBV7-9; clone size: -; J gene: TRBJ2-7; D gene: TRBD1
CDR3 DNA: TGTGCCAGCGGGGACAGGGGGACTGATGGCTACACCTTC; CDR3 protein: CASGDRGTDGYTF; V gene: TRBV6-5; clone size: -; J gene: TRBJ1-2; D gene: TRBD1
CDR3 DNA: TGCGCCAGCAGCCAAGATAACGCAGGGGCGAGGACTGAAGCTTTCTTT; CDR3 protein: CASSQDNAGARTEAFF; V gene: TRBV4-1; clone size: -; J gene: TRBJ1-1; D gene: -
CDR3 DNA: TGTGCCAGCAGACGAACAGGTTACACTGAAGCTTTCTTT; CDR3 protein: CASRRTGYTEAFF; V gene: TRBV6-5; clone size: -; J gene: TRBJ1-1; D gene: -
CDR3 DNA: TGTGCCAGCAGTGAAGAGTTAGGGGAAATCTCCTACGAGCAGTACTTC; CDR3 protein: CASSEELGEISYEQYF; V gene: TRBV2; clone size: -; J gene: TRBJ2-7; D gene: -
CDR3 DNA: TGTGCCAGCTCTTCCCCGGGGGGCCACACTGAAGCTTTCTTT; CDR3 protein: CASSSPGGHTEAFF; V gene: TRBV6-6; clone size: -; J gene: TRBJ1-1; D gene: -
CDR3 DNA: TGTGCCAGTAGCAGGGACAGGGCCTACTATGGCTACACCTTC; CDR3 protein: CASSRDRAYYGYTF; V gene: TRBV19; clone size: -; J gene: TRBJ1-2; D gene: TRBD1
CDR3 DNA: TGTGCCACCAGTAGCGACCTAAATGGGGATGAGCAGTTCTTC; CDR3 protein: CATSSDLNGDEQFF; V gene: TRBV15; clone size: few; J gene: TRBJ2-1; D gene: -
CDR3 DNA: TGTGCCAGCAGTACAGGGAGTAGGGCTTTCTTT; CDR3 protein: CASSTGSRAFF; V gene: TRBV25-1; clone size: -; J gene: TRBJ1-1; D gene: -
CDR3 DNA: TGTGCCAGCACCCCTTGGGGCCCGGGTGAAGCTTTCTTT; CDR3 protein: CASTPWGPGEAFF; V gene: TRBV28; clone size: once; J gene: TRBJ1-1; D gene: -
CDR3 DNA: TGCGCCAGCAGCTTGGAGGGGGTCGAGCAGTACTTC; CDR3 protein: CASSLEGVEQYF; V gene: TRBV5-1; clone size: -; J gene: TRBJ2-7; D gene: -
CDR3 DNA: TGTGCCTGGAGTGTAGGGACAGGTTTTACTGAAGCTTTCTTT; CDR3 protein: CAWSVGTGFTEAFF; V gene: TRBV30; clone size: -; J gene: TRBJ1-1; D gene: TRBD1
CDR3 DNA: TGTGCCAGCAGTGGGGGCCTCGGACGGAGCAATCAGCCCCAGCATTTT; CDR3 protein: CASSGGLGRSNQPQHF; V gene: TRBV6-1; clone size: -; J gene: TRBJ1-5; D gene: -
CDR3 DNA: TGTGCCAGCAGCGTTGGTGAGAACTATGGCTACACCTTC; CDR3 protein: CASSVGENYGYTF; V gene: TRBV9; clone size: -; J gene: TRBJ1-2; D gene: -
CDR3 DNA: TGTGCCGTAGGGACAGGTAGGATCTACGAGCAGTACTTC; CDR3 protein: CAVGTGRIYEQYF; V gene: TRBV2; clone size: -; J gene: TRBJ2-7; D gene: TRBD1
CDR3 DNA: TGTGCCAGTAGGATCAGGGGGAGCTCCTACGAGCAGTACTTC; CDR3 protein: CASRIRGSSYEQYF; V gene: TRBV27; clone size: -; J gene: TRBJ2-7; D gene: TRBD1
CDR3 DNA: TGTGCCAGTTCCGGGACTCAAAAAAGGGAGACCCAGTACTTC; CDR3 protein: CASSGTQKRETQYF; V gene: TRBV28; clone size: -; J gene: TRBJ2-5; D gene: -
CDR3 DNA: TGTGCCTGGAGTCTTAACACTGAAGCTTTCTTT; CDR3 protein: CAWSLNTEAFF; V gene: TRBV30; clone size: few; J gene: TRBJ1-1; D gene: -
CDR3 DNA: TGTGCCAGCAGTGACTCGGCAGAGAACACTGAAGCTTTCTTT; CDR3 protein: CASSDSAENTEAFF; V gene: TRBV6-4; clone size: -; J gene: TRBJ1-1; D gene: -
CDR3 DNA: TGCAGTGCTCGTTCAGGGGGCATTCAGTACTTC; CDR3 protein: CSARSGGIQYF; V gene: TRBV20-1; clone size: -; J gene: TRBJ2-4; D gene: TRBD1
CDR3 DNA: TGTGCCAGCAGTTATCAGGGGGCGCGCAACGAGCAGTACTTC; CDR3 protein: CASSYQGARNEQYF; V gene: TRBV6-5; clone size: -; J gene: TRBJ2-7; D gene: TRBD1
CDR3 DNA: TGTGCCAGCAGTCCTACAGGGGGCATGACTGAAGCTTTCTTT; CDR3 protein: CASSPTGGMTEAFF; V gene: TRBV6-1; clone size: -; J gene: TRBJ1-1; D gene: TRBD1
CDR3 DNA: TGTGCCAGCAGCGACGGGACTAGCGGAACCCCAAGAGAGACCCAGTACTTC; CDR3 protein: CASSDGTSGTPRETQYF; V gene: TRBV5-6; clone size: few; J gene: TRBJ2-5; D gene: TRBD2
CDR3 DNA: TGTGCCAGCAGCTTTCAGGGGGTGAGAGAAAAACTGTTTTTT; CDR3 protein: CASSFQGVREKLFF; V gene: TRBV7-9; clone size: -; J gene: TRBJ1-4; D gene: TRBD1
CDR3 DNA: TGTGCCAGCAGTCCCCCGGGACAGGGTAACTATGGCTACACCTTC; CDR3 protein: CASSPPGQGNYGYTF; V gene: TRBV6-5; clone size: -; J gene: TRBJ1-2; D gene: TRBD1
CDR3 DNA: TGTGCCAGTACGGTCTCTCCTATGGCGGGCAATCAGCCCCAGCATTTT; CDR3 protein: CASTVSPMAGNQPQHF; V gene: TRBV19; clone size: once; J gene: TRBJ1-5; D gene: -
CDR3 DNA: TGTGCCAGCAGCTTACAGGCCAACCGCGGGTACAATGAGCAGTTCTTC; CDR3 protein: CASSLQANRGYNEQFF; V gene: TRBV11-2; clone size: few; J gene: TRBJ2-1; D gene: -
CDR3 DNA: TGCAGCGCGGTGGGACGACTAGCGTTTAGCAATGAGCAGTTCTTC; CDR3 protein: CSAVGRLAFSNEQFF; V gene: TRBV29-1; clone size: few; J gene: TRBJ2-1; D gene: TRBD2
CDR3 DNA: TGTGCCAGCAACACTGCGACAGGGTCGGCGGGTGGCTACACCTTC; CDR3 protein: CASNTATGSAGGYTF; V gene: TRBV5-6; clone size: once; J gene: TRBJ1-2; D gene: TRBD1